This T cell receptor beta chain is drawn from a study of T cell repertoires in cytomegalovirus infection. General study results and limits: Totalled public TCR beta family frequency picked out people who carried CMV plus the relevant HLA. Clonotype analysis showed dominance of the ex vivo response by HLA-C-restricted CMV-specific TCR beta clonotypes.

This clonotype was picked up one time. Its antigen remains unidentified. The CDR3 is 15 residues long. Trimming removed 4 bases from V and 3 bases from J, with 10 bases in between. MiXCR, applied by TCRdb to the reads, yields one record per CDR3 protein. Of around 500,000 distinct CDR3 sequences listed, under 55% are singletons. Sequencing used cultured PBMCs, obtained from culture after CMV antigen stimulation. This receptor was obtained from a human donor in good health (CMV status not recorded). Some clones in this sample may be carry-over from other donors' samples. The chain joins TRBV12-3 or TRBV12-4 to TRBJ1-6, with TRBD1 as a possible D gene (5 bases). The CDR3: CASSSQALYNSPLHF. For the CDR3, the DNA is TGTGCCAGCAGTTCACAGGCCCTCTATAATTCACCCCTCCACTTT.